One T cell receptor beta chain is described in this entry. The TCRbeta library was prepared with unique molecular identifiers. TCRdb re-analysed the PCR reads in MiXCR, keeping a single row per CDR3 protein. The sample has fewer than 400,000 distinct CDR3 sequences; roughly 21% are singletons. The CDR3 contains 19 residues. The V segment lost 0 bases and the J segment 9 bases; nucleotides outside the gene matches: 16. Germline V lookup: CDR1 SQVTM, CDR2 ANQGSEA. This entry belongs to a study of T-cell reconstitution after alpha-beta-depleted transplantation in children. This sequence was found in a human donor who donated a stem cell graft to a child with acute myeloid leukemia. The starting material was PBMCs from the stem cell graft donor, obtained from the stem cell graft. The rearrangement uses TRBV29-1 and TRBJ2-1; 14 positions match TRBD2. CDR3 amino acids: CSVEDWAQSTSGRAIEQFF. CDR3 nucleotide sequence: TGCAGCGTTGAAGATTGGGCTCAGTCGACTAGCGGGAGGGCCATTGAGCAGTTCTTC.